This entry lists 14 T cell receptor beta chains sequenced from one sample in a study of early T cells in non-severe SARS-CoV-2 infection (dated by TCRdb to the early 2020s). Receptor libraries were prepared by 5' RACE. The instrument was a NextSeq 500. TCRdb itself trimmed the public reads at Q25 with fastp, ran MiXCR and retained productive beta chains. One record per CDR3 amino acid sequence lists the most common genes and DNA. The sample table holds tens of thousands of distinct CDR3 sequences, of which 9.1% were seen once. 4% to 4.5% of the sample lies in the top ten. Sequencing was done on a sample of whole blood. These receptors all stem from an adult who was a healthcare worker with PCR-confirmed SARS-CoV-2 infection or an uninfected control (not recorded which).

This clonotype was counted ten times or more. The chain is built from TRBV7-8 and TRBJ1-1; D is ambiguous. This CDR3 contains 15 residues. In germline, CDR1 is SGHVS, CDR2 FQNEAQ. Trimming removed 2 bases from V and 6 bases from J, with 16 bases in between. The CDR3 reads CASSLKAGNVAEAFF. The CDR3, as DNA: TGTGCCAGCAGCTTAAAAGCGGGAAACGTCGCTGAAGCTTTCTTT.

This clonotype was seen more than once but under ten times. The rearrangement joins TRBV7-2 to TRBJ2-1; 15 bases map to TRBD2. The CDR3 consists of 17 residues. V dropped 5 bases and J dropped 5; count of bases not matched to a gene: 7. Germline CDR1 reads SGHTA; CDR2 reads FQGNSA. The CDR3 DNA reads TGTGCCAGCAGCCCGGGACTAGCGGGAGGTCGGGACAATGAGCAGTTCTTC. Translating it yields CASSPGLAGGRDNEQFF.

This clonotype showed up many times. The chain links TRBV10-3 to TRBJ2-7; weak D call: TRBD2 (5 bases). The CDR3 has 13 amino acids. Per the germline V gene, CDR1 is ENHRY and CDR2 is SYGVKD. Trimming stripped 7 bases from V and 2 bases from J, with 12 bases between. The CDR3 coding sequence is TGTGCCATCACCCGAAACGGGACCTACGAGCAGTACTTC. Its translation is CAITRNGTYEQYF.

In its sample, this clonotype was seen many times. The V gene is TRBV27, the J gene TRBJ2-7; D may be TRBD1 (5 bases). With 5 bases removed from V and 2 bases from J, the gap between germline ends came to 13 bases. The V gene's germline CDR1 is MNHEY and CDR2 SMNVEV (reference sequence). CDR3 length: 14 amino acids. Written as DNA, the CDR3 is TGTGCCAGCAGTACCACAGGTGCAGCCTACGAGCAGTACTTC. Protein sequence: CASSTTGAAYEQYF.

This clonotype was seen ten or more times. The chain has TRBV5-1 and TRBJ1-3; no clear D gene. The V gene lost 0 bases and the J gene lost 1 base, with 11 bases spanning the gap. The CDR3 is 16 amino acids. Germline-derived CDR1 and CDR2 are SGHRS and YFSETQ. CDR3 DNA: TGCGCCAGCAGCTTGGTCTTCTTGGGATCTGGAAACACCATATATTTT. Translated, it gives CASSLVFLGSGNTIYF.

This clonotype was counted ten times or more. The chain employs TRBV20-1 and TRBJ2-5, with D uncertain. Trimming stripped 3 bases from V and 5 bases from J, with 4 bases between. From germline, CDR1 is DFQATT and CDR2 SNEGSKA (reference sequence). The CDR3 length is 10 residues. The CDR3 region is CSARRETQYF. The CDR3 nucleotides are TGCAGTGCTAGGCGGGAGACCCAGTACTTC.

This clonotype was picked up many times. CDR3 region: CASSPGTSGLYEQYF. The CDR3 nucleotides read TGTGCCAGCTCACCTGGGACTAGCGGACTTTACGAGCAGTACTTC. This sequence joins TRBV18 and TRBJ2-7; 11 nucleotides match TRBD2. The V gene end was trimmed by 3 bases and the J gene end by 4 bases; junction bases not matched to a gene: 5. Germline-derived CDR1 and CDR2 are KGHSH and LQKENI. The CDR3 is made up of 15 amino acids.

This clonotype was picked up many times. This sequence joins TRBV20-1 and TRBJ2-7, with 10 bases that match TRBD2. Trimming at V came to 5 bases and at J to 2 bases, leaving 12 bases not matched to a gene. Germline V CDR1 and CDR2: DFQATT, SNEGSKA (reference sequence). The CDR3 consists of 16 residues. CDR3 nucleotide sequence: TGCAGTGCTGTAACTAGCGGGATGCTGGGGGCCTACGAGCAGTACTTC. Its translation: CSAVTSGMLGAYEQYF.

In this sample, this clonotype turned up many times. The rearrangement uses TRBV7-2 and TRBJ2-5; D remains ambiguous. V was cut by 2 bases and J by 1 base, with 8 bases left in between. The CDR3 consists of 14 residues. Germline V gene data show CDR1 as SGHTA and CDR2 as FQGNSA. The CDR3, as DNA: TGTGCCAGCAGCTTAATGACAATCCAAGAGACCCAGTACTTC. Residues: CASSLMTIQETQYF.

The gene calls are TRBV12-3 or TRBV12-4 and TRBJ2-2; D is undetermined. The CDR3 runs to 14 residues. Trimming stripped 3 bases from V and 3 bases from J, with 8 bases between. In DNA, the CDR3 is TGTGCCAGCAGTTTGGTGGGTGACACCGGGGAGCTGTTTTTT. It encodes CASSLVGDTGELFF.

J is TRBJ2-3 and V is TRBV29-1; no reliable D call. Germline values: CDR1 SQVTM, CDR2 ANQGSEA. V was shortened by 3 bases and J by 4 bases, with 17 bases between the two germline ends. There are 15 residues in the CDR3. CDR3 nucleotides: TGCAGCGTTGAGGTTGCAGGCCGGAAGGCAGATACGCAGTATTTT. Translating it yields CSVEVAGRKADTQYF.

This clonotype was recorded many times. The chain recombines TRBV20-1 with TRBJ1-2; D remains unclear. The V and J ends lost 2 bases and 4 bases respectively, with 5 bases between them. Looked up from germline, CDR1 is DFQATT and CDR2 is SNEGSKA (reference sequence). This CDR3 spans 11 amino acids. The CDR3 protein is CSARTSYGYTF. The CDR3 DNA reads as TGCAGTGCTAGAACTAGCTATGGCTACACCTTC.

The sample holds many counts of this clonotype. The chain links TRBV7-9 to TRBJ2-7; 8 bases line up with TRBD1. The V gene end was trimmed by 1 base and the J gene end by 4 bases; junction bases not matched to a gene: 3. This CDR3 spans 14 amino acids. Germline-derived CDR1 and CDR2 are SEHNR and FQNEAQ (reference sequence). The CDR3 loop reads CASSLEQGGYEQYF. CDR3 coding DNA: TGTGCCAGCAGCTTAGAACAGGGGGGATACGAGCAGTACTTC. The full variable domain, in which reference TRBV7-9 and TRBJ2-7 provide the parts outside the CDR3, is DTGVSQNPRHKITKRGQNVTFRCDPISEHNRLYWYRQTLGQGPEFLTYFQNEAQLEKSRLLSDRFSAERPKGSFSTLEIQRTEQGDSAMYLCASSLEQGGYEQYFGPGTRLTVT.

The table lists this clonotype with many counts. The gene calls are TRBV12-3 or TRBV12-4 and TRBJ1-5; D gene uncertain. This CDR3 is 13 amino acids long. With 2 bases removed from V and 0 bases from J, the gap between germline ends came to 2 bases. CDR3 DNA sequence: TGTGCCAGCAGTTTAAGTAGCAATCAGCCCCAGCATTTT. Encoded protein: CASSLSSNQPQHF.